The 21 T cell receptor beta chains below come from one sample, sequenced in a study of blood T cell repertoires in COVID-19 (dated by TCRdb to about 2020). The library came from the immunoSEQ multiplex PCR assay. The table was pulled from immuneACCESS by TCRdb, which kept in-frame rearrangements only. Such tables lose some clones; where checked, under half of the loss comes from unresolved V genes, and the rest has no known cause. In all, the sample holds about 160,000 clones, and roughly nine tenths of those were seen once. The leading ten clones occupy around 4% of the sample. The sequenced material came from peripheral blood. All receptors derive from a woman aged 65 to 85 with acute or convalescent COVID-19.

This clone was counted a single time. The gene calls are TRBV7-9 and TRBJ2-2; D perhaps matches TRBD1 (5 bases). The CDR3 totals 14 residues. Germline V gives CDR1 SEHNR, CDR2 FQNEAQ (reference sequence). The V end was cut by 6 bases, the J end by 4 bases, with 12 bases between. The CDR3 nucleotides are TGTGCCAGCAGGCCAGGGTTAGGCACCGGGGAGCTGTTTTTT. It is translated as CASRPGLGTGELFF.

The chain employs TRBV24-1 and TRBJ2-1, with TRBD2 matching 16 bases. Germline CDR1 KGHDR, CDR2 SFDVKD. V lost 4 bases and J lost 7; bases outside the gene matches: 9. The CDR3 spans 18 residues. CDR3: CATSDTGLAGGPGNEQFF. The DNA of the CDR3 is TGTGCCACCAGTGACACGGGACTAGCGGGAGGGCCGGGGAATGAGCAGTTCTTC.

The chain combines TRBV5-4 with TRBJ1-2; D is unclear. Between the trimmed V and J ends, which lost 1 base and 2 bases, there was a span of 12 bases. Germline V CDR1 and CDR2: SGHNT, YYREEE (reference sequence). There are 15 residues in the CDR3. CDR3 sequence: CASSLYSLNNYGYTF. The CDR3 DNA reads as TGTGCCAGCAGCTTGTACTCCCTAAACAACTATGGCTACACCTTC.

The chain is built from TRBV5-4 and TRBJ1-2, with D maybe TRBD1 (5 bases). The CDR3 sequence is 15 residues long. Germline CDR1 SGHNT, CDR2 YYREEE (reference sequence). The V gene lost 3 bases and the J gene lost 1 base, with 13 bases spanning the gap. In nucleotides, the CDR3 is TGTGCCAGCAGCTGGGGTGGGGCCGTTAACTATGGCTACACCTTC. The encoded protein is CASSWGGAVNYGYTF.

The sample holds one count of this clone. This rearrangement joins TRBV5-1 to TRBJ1-2; D is possibly TRBD1 (6 bases). The CDR3 length is 16 residues. V was clipped by 4 bases and J by 0 bases, with 16 bases between them. CDR1 is SGHRS, CDR2 YFSETQ, per germline. CDR3 DNA sequence: TGCGCCAGCAGCCTCGTCCCGGGACATACTAACTATGGCTACACCTTC. The encoded protein is CASSLVPGHTNYGYTF.

This chain connects TRBV5-1 to TRBJ2-5; D is unresolved. This CDR3 spans 13 amino acids. The V and J ends lost 2 bases and 1 base respectively, with 6 bases between them. Germline V CDR1 and CDR2: SGHRS, YFSETQ. The DNA for the CDR3 is TGCGCCAGCAGCTTCGAGAGCCAAGAGACCCAGTACTTC. Amino acid sequence: CASSFESQETQYF.

V usage is TRBV20-1 and J usage is TRBJ1-2, with D tentatively TRBD1 (5 bases). This CDR3 is 10 amino acids long. The germline V gene encodes CDR1 DFQATT and CDR2 SNEGSKA (reference sequence). Trimming left V 8 bases short and J 12 bases short, with 16 bases between. The CDR3 coding sequence is TGCAGTACGGGGGGACGAAGGAACACCTTC. This encodes CSTGGRRNTF.

This rearrangement joins TRBV7-8 to TRBJ2-7; the match to TRBD2 covers 10 bases. The V gene end was trimmed by 5 bases and the J gene end by 2 bases; junction bases not matched to a gene: 9. Germline CDR1 and CDR2: SGHVS and FQNEAQ. The CDR3 extends over 16 amino acids. DNA for the CDR3: TGTGCCAGCAGCCCCACCGGAGCGGGAGGGCCCTACGAGCAGTACTTC. This encodes CASSPTGAGGPYEQYF.

The chain couples TRBV4-3 to TRBJ1-5; D not resolved. Trimming removed 0 bases at V and 3 bases at J, with 9 bases between. The CDR3 is 15 amino acids. Germline V gene sequence: CDR1 LGHNA, CDR2 YSLEER. CDR3 DNA sequence: TGCGCCAGCAGCCAAGACCGCGGCCTCAATCAGCCCCAGCATTTT. Translated: CASSQDRGLNQPQHF.

This clone was detected once. The rearrangement joins TRBV5-4 to TRBJ2-2; 10 bases match TRBD1. The V segment lost 0 bases and the J segment 6 bases; nucleotides outside the gene matches: 8. CDR1 is SGHNT, CDR2 YYREEE, per germline (reference sequence). The CDR3 is made up of 17 amino acids. CDR3 nucleotide sequence: TGTGCCAGCAGCTTGGAGGGCGGGACAGGGGTCGCCGGGGAGCTGTTTTTT. Amino acids: CASSLEGGTGVAGELFF.

The chain couples TRBV4-3 to TRBJ2-5; 7 nucleotides agree with TRBD1. This CDR3 region has 12 residues. The junction had 9 bases not matched to a gene; V was cut back by 10 bases and J by 7 bases. The germline CDR1 and CDR2 sequences are LGHNA and YSLEER. CDR3: CATKQGFGTQYF. In nucleotides, the CDR3 is TGCGCCACTAAACAGGGGTTCGGGACCCAGTACTTC.

This clone was detected once. The chain combines TRBV7-6 with TRBJ1-6; D gene ambiguous. Germline V lookup: CDR1 SGHVS, CDR2 FNYEAQ. This CDR3 is built from 16 residues. The V gene lost 3 bases and the J gene lost 0 bases, with 9 bases spanning the gap. DNA for the CDR3: TGTGCCAGCAGCTTGATCGGGAGCTCCTATAATTCACCCCTCCACTTT. Translated, it gives CASSLIGSSYNSPLHF.

V is TRBV27 and J is TRBJ1-1, with 8 positions matching TRBD1. The CDR3 length is 14 residues. Unmatched junction bases numbered 6, after V lost 5 bases and J lost 4 bases. The germline V gene encodes CDR1 MNHEY and CDR2 SMNVEV (reference sequence). The CDR3 sequence is CASSLKTGGTEAFF. CDR3 coding DNA: TGTGCCAGCAGTCTAAAAACAGGGGGCACTGAAGCTTTCTTT.

The genes are TRBV18 and TRBJ1-4; no reliable D call. Germline CDR1 and CDR2: KGHSH and LQKENI. Trimming left V 2 bases short and J 4 bases short, with 8 bases between. CDR3 size: 14 residues. This chain's CDR3 is CASSPLSLNEKLFF. CDR3 in DNA: TGTGCCAGCTCACCATTATCCCTTAATGAAAAACTGTTTTTT.

This clone occurred once. The chain links TRBV19 to TRBJ1-5, with D perhaps matching TRBD1 (6 bases). CDR3 length: 13 amino acids. V dropped 7 bases and J dropped 6 bases, with 13 bases sitting between them. Germline V gene lookup returns CDR1 LNHDA and CDR2 SQIVND (reference sequence). The CDR3 here is CASKRGPGQPQHF. CDR3 nucleotide sequence: TGTGCCAGTAAGCGGGGGCCAGGTCAGCCCCAGCATTTT.

This chain uses TRBV30 with TRBJ1-6, with 9 nucleotides matching TRBD1. J gave up 3 bases and V 4 bases, and 7 bases lay outside the gene matches. CDR1 and CDR2 (germline): GTSNPN, SVGIG (reference sequence). The CDR3 is 16 amino acids. This chain's CDR3 is CAWTLGQGFYNSPLHF. CDR3 sequence (DNA): TGTGCCTGGACTCTGGGACAGGGTTTCTATAATTCACCCCTCCACTTT.

This chain uses TRBV11-1 with TRBJ2-1; D is perhaps TRBD2 (6 bases). Trimming removed 5 bases from V and 7 bases from J, with 15 bases in between. This CDR3 is built from 14 residues. Germline CDR1 and CDR2: SGHAT and FQDESV (reference sequence). This chain's CDR3 is CASSRGLTSNEQFF. CDR3 DNA sequence: TGTGCCAGCAGCCGGGGCCTGACTAGTAATGAGCAGTTCTTC.

This rearrangement joins TRBV9 to TRBJ2-7, with D hard to call. Germline assignment: CDR1 SGDLS and CDR2 YYNGEE. CDR3 length: 16 residues. V lost 3 bases, J lost 7 bases, and 23 bases lay in between. DNA of the CDR3: TGTGCCAGCAGCGACATGGAGTCAGCCCCGCTCTGGGAGCAGTACTTC. As protein: CASSDMESAPLWEQYF.

The chain carries TRBV9 and TRBJ2-1, with D hard to call. The germline gives CDR1 SGDLS, CDR2 YYNGEE. Trimming pared 1 base from V and 3 bases from J, leaving 5 bases between. The CDR3 covers 13 residues. The CDR3 bases are TGTGCCAGCAGCGTATCTCTCTACAATGAGCAGTTCTTC. Encoded protein: CASSVSLYNEQFF.

This sequence joins TRBV28 and TRBJ1-1, with 7 bases lining up with TRBD1. V shed 2 bases, J shed 1 base, and the junction held 4 bases outside the gene matches. Germline V gives CDR1 MDHEN, CDR2 SYDVKM. The CDR3 contains 15 residues. Here the CDR3 DNA reads TGTGCCAGCAGTTTAATGGGACAGAAGAACACTGAAGCTTTCTTT. It encodes CASSLMGQKNTEAFF.

In its sample, this clone was seen a few times. The V and J genes are TRBV21-1 and TRBJ1-3; no check of the table's D call, TRBD1, against the DNA was made. TRBV21-1 is given as a pseudogene. This CDR3 region has 16 residues. CDR3: CASSPRDSYSGNTIYF. DNA for the CDR3: TGTGCCAGCAGCCCTCGGGACAGCTACTCTGGAAACACCATATATTTT.